This T cell receptor (beta chain) appears in the sequencing data of a study of cytomegalovirus exposure and HLA in healthy donors (dated by TCRdb to about 2017). At the level of the whole study: The approximately 710 repertoires of the first cohort and the 95 to 150 validation repertoires were produced on the same platform, according to a later analysis. A separate validation cohort of about 110 different subjects was used in addition to the approximately 700-subject first cohort. The study was designed to test whether signatures of past pathogen exposure could be identified by cataloging public T cell receptors. The study combined high-throughput TCR immunosequencing, statistical association of individual TCRs with disease status, and machine learning to predict cytomegalovirus infection status. Paper-wide results and their limitations: Of the cluster scores, approximately 94% were above 0 in a later analysis, which found that TCRs clustered in the first cohort also tended to co-occur in the 110 or so validation repertoires. The classifier was reported to diagnose cytomegalovirus status with high specificity and sensitivity in both the original and validation cohorts. In vitro tests confirmed that a few of the cytomegalovirus-associated TCR beta chains recognize cytomegalovirus antigens. The validation cohort had no HLA typing available for a later analysis, so co-occurrence within that cohort was assessed over all 120 or so repertoires. Most TCR sequences were seen in very few donors, while some public TCRs were found in many individuals. A total of 150 to 200 TCR beta chains were listed by the study as associated with cytomegalovirus. It was suggested by the authors that the approach could potentially be generalized to other disease states and immunological phenotypes.

The table lists this clone with a few counts. Its specific antigen is unknown. The record has no base qualities; no much larger clone is one base away. The donors belonged to the validation cohort of about 120 subjects, which was separate from the 666-subject first cohort. The library was obtained by the immunoSEQ multiplex PCR assay. In the original analysis: A statistical classification framework was developed to diagnose cytomegalovirus status using the catalog of TCR beta chain sequences. TCRdb took over this immuneACCESS table, retaining in-frame rearrangements with V and J assigned. Such tables are incomplete; in checked studies, under half of the missing clones stem from an unresolved V gene, and the remainder is unexplained. The V and J calls and clone size were taken over from that table, and D and trimming were inferred from the DNA. The sample table lists about 220,000 clones, 90% to 95% of them with a count of one. The ten biggest clones cover more than 1% of the sample.

The CDR3 runs 10 residues from the cysteine to the phenylalanine. The DNA shown is the 30-base CDR3, in frame from base 1. From a lookup of the germline V gene (reference sequence), CDR1 and CDR2 are GTSNPN and SVGIG. V is pared back by 7 bases and J by 4 bases, with 7 bases lying between the germline termini. Recombination linked TRBV30 to TRBJ1-1; a confident D gene designation cannot be given. This receptor was obtained from a young woman in good health and CMV-seronegative. Sequencing input: PBMCs. The nucleotide sequence reads TGTGCCTCGACTGGCACTGAAGCTTTCTTT. Its translation is CASTGTEAFF.